A single sample gave rise to the 9 T cell receptor beta chains below, sequenced in a study of immune heterogeneity within non-small cell lung tumors. Amplifying TCR beta CDR3 involved multiplex PCR carried out with 32 V and 13 J primers. MiXCR was run by TCRdb on the multiplex PCR reads, yielding one entry per CDR3 protein. The repertoire holds around 4,200 distinct CDR3 sequences, around 24% seen once, with approximately 9.8% in the top ten. Template material comprised bulk tumor genomic DNA at approximately 600 ng per sample. Doctors removed several biopsies from each primary tumor during surgery, keeping them far apart. With untreated, newly diagnosed non-small cell lung cancer, the patients went on to undergo curative surgery. The material sequenced was lung tumor tissue. The receptors originated from a middle-aged man with non-small cell lung cancer.

This clonotype was picked up one time. At one boundary the junction diverges from the germline segment, which might be a read error. This sequence joins TRBV19 and TRBJ1-5; no definite D call. Germline V gene sequence: CDR1 LNHDA, CDR2 SQIVND (reference sequence). The CDR3 runs 14 residues. The CDR3 spells CASSPGLSIQPQHF. The DNA for the CDR3 is TGTGCCAGTAGTCCTGGCTTGAGCATTCAGCCCCAGCATTTT.

In regard to this clonotype: It is likely a read error, because the conserved phenylalanine at the end of the CDR3 is missing. Because the CDR3's place on the DNA is in doubt, the DNA is left out and the CDR3 is given as listed by TCRdb. The CDR3 loop is CASSLRGQEFGGYNS. J is TRBJ1-2 and V is TRBV6-1; the table assigns TRBD1, which was not confirmed against the DNA. Germline loops: CDR1 MNHNS, CDR2 SASEGT. The CDR3 is 15 amino acids long, termini counted.

This clonotype rates as medium-sized. The chain couples TRBV7-2 to TRBJ2-7; tentative D call: TRBD1 (6 bases). CDR1 SGHTA and CDR2 FQGNSA come from the germline V gene. Trimming stripped 4 bases from V and 6 bases from J, with 16 bases between. The CDR3 is 14 amino acids. This chain's CDR3 is CASSSLAGVGEQYF. CDR3 coding DNA: TGTGCCAGCAGCTCACTGGCAGGGGTTGGCGAGCAGTACTTC.

By sample share, this clonotype is large. This chain links TRBV27 with TRBJ2-1, with 11 bases matching TRBD2. From germline, CDR1 is MNHEY and CDR2 SMNVEV (reference sequence). The CDR3 length is 16 residues. The V and J ends lost 5 bases and 3 bases, in that order; junction bases with no gene match: 6. The CDR3 reads CASSHLAGGSYNEQFF. DNA of the CDR3: TGTGCCAGCAGTCATCTAGCGGGAGGAAGCTACAATGAGCAGTTCTTC.

A note on this clonotype: Germline and junction disagree at one end, which may indicate a read error. The CDR3 DNA sequence: TGTGCCAGCATTTTTTCGCCGAACACAGATACACAGTATTTT. Translation gives CASIFSPNTDTQYF. The chain couples TRBV27 to TRBJ2-3; D not certain. The CDR3 sequence is 14 residues long. Germline lookup yields CDR1 MNHEY and CDR2 SMNVEV (reference sequence).

This clonotype occurred many times. V and J are TRBV25-1 and TRBJ2-3; the match to TRBD2 covers 12 bases. The CDR3 extends over 17 amino acids. Germline-derived CDR1 and CDR2 are MGHDK and SYGVNS. With V trimmed by 4 bases and J by 7 bases, 12 bases remained unmatched. CDR3 in DNA: TGTGCCAGCAGTGCCACCGGACTAGCGGGGAGGATGAATACGCAGTATTTT. Translation: CASSATGLAGRMNTQYF.

This clonotype is termed medium-sized (0.01 to 0.1%). This chain uses TRBV6-2 or TRBV6-3 with TRBJ2-7; D uncertain. The CDR3 length is 14 residues. Germline CDR1 and CDR2: MNHEY and SVGEGT. Trimming left V 2 bases short and J 3 bases short, with 11 bases between. CDR3 bases: TGTGCCAGCAGTTACGGGTCTGCGAGCTACGAGCAGTACTTC. Amino acid sequence: CASSYGSASYEQYF.

In its sample, this clonotype was seen many times. The V gene is TRBV5-1, the J gene TRBJ2-3; weak D call: TRBD1 (6 bases). V was shortened by 2 bases and J by 5 bases, with 15 bases between the two germline ends. The CDR3 is 15 amino acids. CDR1 is SGHRS and CDR2 is YFSETQ in the germline V gene. CDR3 loop: CASSFSGTTGDTQYF. The CDR3 DNA follows: TGCGCCAGCAGCTTTTCCGGGACAACCGGAGATACGCAGTATTTT.

In this sample, this clonotype is large. The chain recombines TRBV6-2 or TRBV6-3 with TRBJ1-1; D unresolved. The germline gives CDR1 MNHEY, CDR2 SVGEGT. The CDR3 totals 16 residues. V was pared by 5 bases and J by 0 bases, with 16 bases between. The DNA for the CDR3 is TGTGCCAGCAGTAGCCCTTACACAGACTTGAACACTGAAGCTTTCTTT. This codes for CASSSPYTDLNTEAFF.